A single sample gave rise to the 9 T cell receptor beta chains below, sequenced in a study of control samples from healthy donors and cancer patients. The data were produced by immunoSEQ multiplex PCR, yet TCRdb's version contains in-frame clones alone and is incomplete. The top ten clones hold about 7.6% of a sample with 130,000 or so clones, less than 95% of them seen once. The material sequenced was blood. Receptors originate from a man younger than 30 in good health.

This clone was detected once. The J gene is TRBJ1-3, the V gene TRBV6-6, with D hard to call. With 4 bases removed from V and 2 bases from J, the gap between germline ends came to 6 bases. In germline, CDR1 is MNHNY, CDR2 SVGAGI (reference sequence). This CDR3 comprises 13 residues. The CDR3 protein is CASSSQTGNTIYF. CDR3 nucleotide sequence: TGTGCCAGCAGTTCCCAGACTGGAAACACCATATATTTT.

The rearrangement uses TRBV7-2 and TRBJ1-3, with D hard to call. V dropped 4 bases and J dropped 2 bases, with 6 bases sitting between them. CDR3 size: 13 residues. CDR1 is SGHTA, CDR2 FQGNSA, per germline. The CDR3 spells CASSWNPGNTIYF. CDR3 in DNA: TGTGCCAGCAGCTGGAATCCTGGAAACACCATATATTTT.

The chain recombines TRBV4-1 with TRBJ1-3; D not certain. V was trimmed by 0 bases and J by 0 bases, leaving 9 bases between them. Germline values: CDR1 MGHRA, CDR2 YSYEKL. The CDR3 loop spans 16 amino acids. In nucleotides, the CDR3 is TGCGCCAGCAGCCAAGATGGCACCCCCTCTGGAAACACCATATATTTT. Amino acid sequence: CASSQDGTPSGNTIYF.

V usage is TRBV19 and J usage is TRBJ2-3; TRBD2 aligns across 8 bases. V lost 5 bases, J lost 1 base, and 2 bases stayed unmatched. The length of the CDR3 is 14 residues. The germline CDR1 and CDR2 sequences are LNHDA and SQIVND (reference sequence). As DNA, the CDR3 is TGTGCCAGTAGTTGGCGGGGGGGCACAGATACGCAGTATTTT. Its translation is CASSWRGGTDTQYF.

CDR3 loop: CASSEVGDRADTQYF. The CDR3 DNA sequence: TGTGCCAGCAGTGAAGTGGGGGACAGGGCTGATACGCAGTATTTT. The chain employs TRBV2 and TRBJ2-3, with TRBD1 matching 9 bases. V trimming: 1 base; J trimming: 6 bases; junction bases outside the gene matches: 5. The CDR3 covers 15 residues. Germline V gene lookup returns CDR1 SNHLY and CDR2 FYNNEI.

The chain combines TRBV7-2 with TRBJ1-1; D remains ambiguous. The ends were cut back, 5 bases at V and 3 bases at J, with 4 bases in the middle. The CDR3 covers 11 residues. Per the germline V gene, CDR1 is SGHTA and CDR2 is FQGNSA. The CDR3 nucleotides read TGTGCCAGCAGCCCTCACACTGAAGCTTTCTTT. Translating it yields CASSPHTEAFF.

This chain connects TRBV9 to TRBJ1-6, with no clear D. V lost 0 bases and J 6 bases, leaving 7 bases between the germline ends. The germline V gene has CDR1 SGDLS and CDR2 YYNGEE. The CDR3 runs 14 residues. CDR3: CASSVDLVNSPLHF. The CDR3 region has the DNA TGTGCCAGCAGCGTAGATTTGGTTAATTCACCCCTCCACTTT.

The CDR3 nucleotides are TGTGCCAGCAGCGAACCAACCTGGACAGGGAGCTACGAGCAGTACTTC. Amino acids: CASSEPTWTGSYEQYF. The chain combines TRBV7-9 with TRBJ2-7; 8 bases match TRBD1. Germline CDR1 SEHNR, CDR2 FQNEAQ (reference sequence). CDR3 length equals 16 residues. Unmatched junction bases numbered 12, after V lost 5 bases and J lost 3 bases. The whole variable domain, filled in from reference TRBV7-9 and TRBJ2-7, reads DTGVSQNPRHKITKRGQNVTFRCDPISEHNRLYWYRQTLGQGPEFLTYFQNEAQLEKSRLLSDRFSAERPKGSFSTLEIQRTEQGDSAMYLCASSEPTWTGSYEQYFGPGTRLTVT.

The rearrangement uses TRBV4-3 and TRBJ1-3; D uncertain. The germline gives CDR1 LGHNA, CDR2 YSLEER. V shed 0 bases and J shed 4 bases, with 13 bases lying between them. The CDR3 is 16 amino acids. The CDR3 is CASSQDLGSRGNTIYF. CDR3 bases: TGCGCCAGCAGCCAAGATTTAGGCAGTAGGGGAAACACCATATATTTT.